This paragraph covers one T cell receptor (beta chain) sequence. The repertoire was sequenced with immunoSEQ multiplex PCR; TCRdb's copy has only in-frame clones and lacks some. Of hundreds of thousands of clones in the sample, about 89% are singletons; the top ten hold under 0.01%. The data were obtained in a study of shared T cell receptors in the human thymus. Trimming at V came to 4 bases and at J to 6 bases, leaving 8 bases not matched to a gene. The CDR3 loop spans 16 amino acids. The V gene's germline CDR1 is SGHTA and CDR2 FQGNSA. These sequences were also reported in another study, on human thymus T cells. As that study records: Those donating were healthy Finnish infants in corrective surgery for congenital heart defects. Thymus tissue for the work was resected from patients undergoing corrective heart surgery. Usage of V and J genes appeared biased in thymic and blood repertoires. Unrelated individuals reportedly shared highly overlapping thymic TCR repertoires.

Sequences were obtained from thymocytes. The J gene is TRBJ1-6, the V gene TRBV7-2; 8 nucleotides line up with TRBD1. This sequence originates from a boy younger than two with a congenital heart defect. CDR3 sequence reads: CASSSNRDRSNSPLHF. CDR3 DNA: TGTGCCAGCAGCTCGAACCGGGACAGGAGTAATTCACCCCTCCACTTT.